This TCR beta chain was identified during a study of CXCR3-negative and CXCR3-positive naive CD8 T cells. General study points: CXCR3-expressing naive cells carried TRB CDR3s more hydrophobic than those of CXCR3-negative naive cells.

The CDR3 covers 18 residues. Looked up from germline, CDR1 is SNHLY and CDR2 is FYNNEI. The method, 5' RACE with UMI labels, was used to prepare the TRB cDNA libraries. One entry per CDR3 protein, without DNA, is what TCRdb gives after re-calling the 5' RACE reads. This repertoire includes more than 100,000 distinct CDR3 sequences. A word on this clonotype: Its antigen is not identified.

The TCR was taken from a human donor in good health. Some clones in this sample may be carry-over from other donors' samples. Sequenced input: naive CXCR3+ CD8+ T cells from blood. Subset of the sample: CD45RO-CCR7+CD27+CD95- naive CD8+ T cells expressing CXCR3 (TNR3+). The chain links TRBV2 to TRBJ1-4; the TCRdb call, TRBD1, lacks DNA for checking. This CDR3 is CASNRRWDRGGTNEKLFF.